Listed below are T cell receptor beta chains from one sample, sequenced in a study of tumor-infiltrating lymphocytes in primary liver carcinoma. TCRdb reanalysed the multiplex PCR reads using MiXCR and keeps one entry per CDR3 protein. This sample yields roughly 86,000 distinct CDR3 sequences, of which 68% are seen a single time; around 25% belongs to the top ten. Sequencing was done on a sample of tumor-adjacent normal liver tissue. The origin of the receptors is a middle-aged man with primary liver carcinoma and hepatitis B virus infection. Both conserved end residues are part of each CDR3. A D gene is named only where the DNA matches it firmly. Clone size is stated in some rows and not others, as once, few, many or a class when expanded.

V: TRBV7-9
D: -
J: TRBJ2-7
size: once
CDR3: CAISPLYEQYF
DNA: TGTGCCATCAGCCCCCTCTACGAGCAGTACTTC

V: TRBV6-5
D: -
J: TRBJ2-7
size: many
CDR3: CASSRENRLSYEQYF
DNA: TGTGCCAGCAGTCGGGAGAACAGACTCTCCTACGAGCAGTACTTC

V: TRBV7-8
D: TRBD2
J: TRBJ2-3
size: -
CDR3: CTGSLAQAGGPHDTHYF
DNA: TGTACCGGCAGCTTAGCCCAAGCGGGAGGGCCACATGATACGCACTATTTT

V: TRBV28
D: -
J: TRBJ2-7
size: few
CDR3: CASTDGRAGILYEQYF
DNA: TGTGCCAGCACGGATGGCAGGGCCGGGATATTATACGAGCAGTACTTC

V: TRBV11-2
D: -
J: TRBJ2-1
size: -
CDR3: CASSLGVGAGPYNEQFF
DNA: TGTGCCAGCAGCTTAGGGGTGGGGGCAGGGCCCTACAACGAGCAGTTCTTC

V: TRBV5-8
D: TRBD1
J: TRBJ1-6
size: -
CDR3: CASSRDRYNSPLHF
DNA: TGTGCCAGCAGCCGGGACAGATATAATTCACCCCTCCACTTT

V: TRBV6-5
D: -
J: TRBJ2-6
size: once
CDR3: CASSYLGSSEANVLIF
DNA: TGTGCCAGCAGCTACTTAGGCAGCTCTGAGGCCAACGTCCTGATTTTC

V: TRBV6-1
D: -
J: TRBJ2-5
size: -
CDR3: CASDVRGTRETQYF
DNA: TGTGCCAGCGATGTTAGAGGGACCCGAGAGACCCAGTACTTC

V: TRBV11-2
D: TRBD1
J: TRBJ2-3
size: -
CDR3: CASKVLRRIGGTDRQYF
DNA: TGTGCCAGCAAGGTTCTACGGAGGATAGGGGGCACAGATAGGCAGTATTTT

V: TRBV7-9
D: -
J: TRBJ1-2
size: -
CDR3: CASSLAKGGLKYGYTF
DNA: TGTGCCAGCAGCTTAGCGAAGGGGGGCTTAAAGTATGGCTACACCTTC

V: TRBV6-1
D: TRBD1
J: TRBJ1-6
size: -
CDR3: CASNRDRGTSFNSPLHF
DNA: TGTGCCAGCAACAGGGACAGGGGGACGTCCTTTAATTCACCCCTCCACTTT

V: TRBV11-2
D: TRBD2
J: TRBJ2-1
size: once
CDR3: CTSSLVGLGVDEQFF
DNA: TGCACCAGCAGCTTAGTCGGACTAGGGGTCGATGAGCAGTTCTTC

V: TRBV11-2
D: TRBD2
J: TRBJ2-1
size: medium-sized
CDR3: CASSPGLADYNEQFF
DNA: TGTGCCAGCAGCCCAGGACTAGCGGATTACAATGAGCAGTTCTTC

V: TRBV28
D: -
J: TRBJ2-7
size: -
CDR3: CASSSYRTCAFYEQYF
DNA: TGTGCCAGCAGTTCCTACCGTACCTGTGCATTCTACGAGCAGTACTTC

V: TRBV5-4
D: -
J: TRBJ2-1
size: -
CDR3: CASSLGASDERFF
DNA: TGTGCCAGCAGCTTGGGAGCGAGCGATGAACGGTTCTTC

V: TRBV6-1
D: TRBD2
J: TRBJ2-1
size: -
CDR3: CAISALSAGGGDEQFF
DNA: TGTGCCATCAGTGCCCTCTCCGCCGGGGGGGGCGATGAGCAGTTCTTC

V: TRBV6-1
D: -
J: TRBJ2-7
size: many
CDR3: CASSDTASTHEQYF
DNA: TGTGCCAGCAGTGATACAGCGTCTACCCACGAGCAGTACTTC

V: TRBV5-4
D: -
J: TRBJ1-1
size: many
CDR3: CASSSTGLTEAFF
DNA: TGTGCCAGCAGCTCCACAGGGTTAACTGAAGCTTTCTTT

V: TRBV11-2
D: -
J: TRBJ2-1
size: -
CDR3: CASSFLAERSF
DNA: TGTGCCAGCAGCTTCTTGGCTGAGCGGTCCTTC

V: TRBV5-1
D: -
J: TRBJ2-7
size: many
CDR3: CASSFLEGGLGYEQYF
DNA: TGCGCCAGCAGCTTCCTTGAGGGCGGCTTAGGGTACGAGCAGTACTTC

V: TRBV6-1
D: TRBD2
J: TRBJ2-3
size: -
CDR3: CASSGTSGSTDAQYF
DNA: TGTGCCAGCAGCGGGACTAGCGGGAGCACAGATGCGCAGTATTTT

V: TRBV12-3/TRBV12-4
D: TRBD1
J: TRBJ1-2
size: once
CDR3: CASTNRGMGYSYTF
DNA: TGTGCCAGCACAAACAGGGGGATGGGCTATAGCTACACCTTC

V: TRBV14
D: -
J: TRBJ2-5
size: many
CDR3: CASSQVRETQYF
DNA: TGTGCCAGCAGCCAAGTTCGAGAGACCCAGTACTTC

V: TRBV6-1
D: TRBD1
J: TRBJ2-7
size: many
CDR3: CASRDYWGQEYEQYF
DNA: TGTGCCAGCCGGGATTACTGGGGACAGGAATACGAGCAGTACTTC

V: TRBV12-3/TRBV12-4
D: TRBD2
J: TRBJ2-2
size: -
CDR3: CTSSIMGLTGELFF
DNA: TGTACCAGCAGTATAATGGGACTAACCGGGGAGCTGTTTTTT

V: TRBV11-2
D: -
J: TRBJ2-7
size: -
CDR3: CASSWHGGLAYEPYF
DNA: TGTGCCAGCAGCTGGCACGGGGGACTGGCCTACGAGCCGTACTTC

V: TRBV12-3/TRBV12-4
D: TRBD1
J: TRBJ2-1
size: -
CDR3: CACSSTGGNEQFF
DNA: TGTGCTTGCAGTTCGACAGGGGGGAATGAGCAGTTCTTC

V: TRBV28
D: -
J: TRBJ2-7
size: few
CDR3: CVSSLSINEQYF
DNA: TGTGTCAGCAGTTTAAGTATCAACGAGCAGTACTTC

V: TRBV28
D: TRBD1
J: TRBJ1-1
size: -
CDR3: CASRAGPGGEGDTEAFF
DNA: TGTGCCAGCAGGGCTGGGCCAGGGGGCGAAGGAGACACTGAAGCTTTCTTT

V: TRBV11-2
D: TRBD2
J: TRBJ2-1
size: -
CDR3: CASSPRLAGAYNEPFF
DNA: TGTGCCAGCAGCCCCCGACTAGCGGGAGCCTACAATGAACCGTTCTTC

V: TRBV28
D: -
J: TRBJ1-5
size: once
CDR3: CTSSPRTAGDMVNQPQHF
DNA: TGTACCAGCAGTCCCCGGACAGCGGGGGATATGGTCAATCAGCCCCAGCATTTT

V: TRBV30
D: TRBD2
J: TRBJ2-3
size: few
CDR3: CAWSIAGPSTDTQYF
DNA: TGTGCCTGGAGTATAGCGGGCCCGAGCACAGATACGCAGTATTTT

V: TRBV6-5
D: TRBD1
J: TRBJ2-1
size: -
CDR3: CASSCRSAGTVAGEQFF
DNA: TGTGCCAGCAGTTGCAGATCAGCCGGGACAGTGGCCGGGGAGCAGTTCTTC

V: TRBV5-1
D: -
J: TRBJ2-7
size: -
CDR3: CASSLELEATYEQYF
DNA: TGCGCCAGCAGCTTGGAGCTAGAGGCGACCTACGAGCAGTACTTC

V: TRBV28
D: -
J: TRBJ2-4
size: once
CDR3: CAIIGSAPRVQYF
DNA: TGTGCCATCATTGGTTCGGCCCCACGTGTTCAGTACTTC

V: TRBV11-2
D: -
J: TRBJ2-1
size: -
CDR3: CASSHLTGVGVRTSNEQSF
DNA: TGTGCCAGCAGCCATTTAACGGGAGTAGGGGTTCGCACAAGCAATGAGCAGTCCTTC

V: TRBV6-5
D: -
J: TRBJ1-3
size: -
CDR3: CASRGSSGNIINF
DNA: TGTGCCAGCCGGGGGAGCTCTGGAAACATCATAAATTTT

V: TRBV6-5
D: -
J: TRBJ2-3
size: -
CDR3: CGSNPLADTYTQYF
DNA: TGTGGCAGCAACCCCCTAGCAGATACTTATACACAGTATTTT

V: TRBV11-2
D: -
J: TRBJ2-7
size: -
CDR3: CANSSTSGPYEKYF
DNA: TGTGCCAACAGCTCCACCAGCGGTCCCTACGAGAAATACTTC

V: TRBV24-1
D: -
J: TRBJ1-2
size: -
CDR3: CATSSRQDTCYTF
DNA: TGTGCCACCAGCTCGAGGCAGGACACTTGCTACACCTTC

V: TRBV30
D: TRBD1
J: TRBJ2-3
size: few
CDR3: CAWKFRDRDTDTQYF
DNA: TGTGCCTGGAAATTTCGGGACAGGGACACAGATACGCAGTATTTT

V: TRBV11-2
D: -
J: TRBJ2-3
size: once
CDR3: CASEDGGRRLSDTQYF
DNA: TGTGCCAGTGAGGACGGAGGGAGAAGACTCTCAGATACGCAGTATTTT

V: TRBV5-1
D: -
J: TRBJ2-4
size: -
CDR3: CASSPGRAKNIQYF
DNA: TGCGCCAGCTCCCCCGGAAGAGCCAAAAACATTCAGTACTTC

V: TRBV7-9
D: TRBD1
J: TRBJ2-1
size: once
CDR3: CVSSLSSDRDVLTDEQFF
DNA: TGTGTCAGCAGCTTAAGCTCTGACAGGGATGTCCTTACAGATGAGCAGTTCTTC

V: TRBV11-2
D: -
J: TRBJ1-1
size: medium-sized
CDR3: CASSRNRDTEAFF
DNA: TGTGCCAGCAGTAGGAACAGGGACACTGAAGCTTTCTTT

V: TRBV28
D: -
J: TRBJ2-3
size: -
CDR3: CVSTSPGSTDTQYF
DNA: TGTGTCAGCACCTCACCGGGCAGCACAGATACGCAGTATTTT

V: TRBV11-2
D: -
J: TRBJ2-1
size: -
CDR3: CTSSPQAGREQFF
DNA: TGTACCAGCAGCCCCCAGGCTGGGAGGGAGCAGTTCTTC

V: TRBV6-2/TRBV6-3
D: -
J: TRBJ1-2
size: many
CDR3: CASSGGRLYGYTF
DNA: TGTGCCAGCAGCGGCGGAAGACTCTATGGCTACACCTTC

V: TRBV11-2
D: -
J: TRBJ2-5
size: -
CDR3: CVSSLNAGETQYF
DNA: TGTGTCAGCAGCTTAAATGCAGGGGAGACACAGTACTTC

V: TRBV6-6
D: -
J: TRBJ2-2
size: -
CDR3: CASSWPGLSGTGELFF
DNA: TGTGCCAGCAGTTGGCCTGGACTATCGGGAACTGGGGAGCTGTTTTTT

V: TRBV7-8
D: TRBD1
J: TRBJ1-6
size: -
CDR3: CASSGQERGNSPLHF
DNA: TGTGCCAGCAGCGGACAGGAAAGAGGGAATTCACCCCTCCACTTT

V: TRBV5-6
D: -
J: TRBJ2-1
size: many
CDR3: CASSWTRDEQFF
DNA: TGTGCCAGCAGCTGGACGAGGGACGAGCAGTTCTTC

V: TRBV12-3/TRBV12-4
D: TRBD2
J: TRBJ2-1
size: many
CDR3: CASSPTSANEQFF
DNA: TGTGCCAGCAGTCCGACTAGCGCCAATGAGCAGTTCTTC

V: TRBV11-2
D: -
J: TRBJ1-1
size: -
CDR3: CASSLVPVLNNEAFF
DNA: TGCGCCAGCAGCTTAGTTCCGGTTTTGAACAATGAAGCTTTCTTT

V: TRBV12-3/TRBV12-4
D: -
J: TRBJ1-1
size: -
CDR3: CASSPRGSSTEASF
DNA: TGTGCCAGCAGTCCCCGGGGATCGAGCACTGAAGCTTCCTTT

V: TRBV11-2
D: -
J: TRBJ2-7
size: -
CDR3: CASSFGTPERFYEQYF
DNA: TGTGCCAGCAGCTTTGGGACCCCGGAAAGGTTCTATGAGCAGTACTTC

V: TRBV7-9
D: TRBD1
J: TRBJ2-1
size: -
CDR3: CASSWDRDRPLDEQFF
DNA: TGTGCCAGCAGCTGGGACCGGGACAGGCCCCTCGATGAGCAGTTCTTC

V: TRBV5-5
D: -
J: TRBJ2-2
size: many
CDR3: CASSLSETGELFF
DNA: TGTGCCAGCAGCTTGTCAGAGACCGGGGAGCTGTTTTTT